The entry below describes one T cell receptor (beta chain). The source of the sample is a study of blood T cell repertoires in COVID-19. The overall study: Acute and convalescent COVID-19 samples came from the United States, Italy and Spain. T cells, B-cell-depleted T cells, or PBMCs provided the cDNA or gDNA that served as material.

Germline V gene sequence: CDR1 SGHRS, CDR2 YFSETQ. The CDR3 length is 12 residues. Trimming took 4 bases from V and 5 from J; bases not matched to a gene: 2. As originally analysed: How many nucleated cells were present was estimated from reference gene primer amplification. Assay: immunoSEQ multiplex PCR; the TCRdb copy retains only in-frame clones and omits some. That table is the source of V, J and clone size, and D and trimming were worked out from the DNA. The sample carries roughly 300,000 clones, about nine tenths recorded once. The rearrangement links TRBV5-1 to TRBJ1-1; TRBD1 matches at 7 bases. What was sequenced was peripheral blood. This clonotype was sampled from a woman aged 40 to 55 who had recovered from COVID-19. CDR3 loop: CASSEGQTEAFF. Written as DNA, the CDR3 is TGCGCCAGCAGCGAGGGACAGACTGAAGCTTTCTTT.